The source of this T cell receptor beta chain is a study of CD8+ T cells in alopecia areata. Points from the study as a whole: Many expanded lesional clones remained in scalp and blood on tofacitinib.

Trimming left V 5 bases short and J 0 bases short, with 16 bases between. The CDR3 length is 16 residues. From germline, CDR1 is SEHNR and CDR2 FQNEAQ (reference sequence). Treatment specified: oral pan-JAK inhibitor, 5-10 mg twice daily. Both peripheral blood and punch biopsies of lesional scalp skin were obtained from patients who had alopecia areata. This clone was observed a handful of times. Its target is not known. cDNA prepared by RNA extraction and subsequent reverse transcription served as the template for sequencing. The assay was immunoSEQ multiplex PCR, and TCRdb's table has in-frame clones only and misses some. The sample has some 180,000 clones, 45% to 60% seen once.

Sequences were derived from CD8+ T cells sorted from blood, sampled around week 54, from a patient treated with tofacitinib. The chain employs TRBV7-9 and TRBJ1-1; no clear D. The receptor comes from a human donor with alopecia areata. CDR3 residues: CASSLRRGRLNTEAFF. Here the CDR3 DNA reads TGTGCCAGCAGCCTTAGAAGAGGGCGGTTGAACACTGAAGCTTTCTTT.